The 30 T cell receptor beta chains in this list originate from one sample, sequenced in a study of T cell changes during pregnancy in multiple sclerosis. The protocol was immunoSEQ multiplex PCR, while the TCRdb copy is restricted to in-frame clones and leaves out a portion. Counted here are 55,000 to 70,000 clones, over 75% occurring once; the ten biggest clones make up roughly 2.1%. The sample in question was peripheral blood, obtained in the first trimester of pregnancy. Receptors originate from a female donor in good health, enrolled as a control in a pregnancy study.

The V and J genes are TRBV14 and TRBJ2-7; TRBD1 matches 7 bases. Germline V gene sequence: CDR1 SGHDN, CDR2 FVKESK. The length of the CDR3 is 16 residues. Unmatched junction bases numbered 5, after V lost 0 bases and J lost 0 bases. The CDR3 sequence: CASSQDYGDSSYEQYF. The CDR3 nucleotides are TGTGCCAGCAGCCAAGATTATGGGGACAGCTCCTACGAGCAGTACTTC.

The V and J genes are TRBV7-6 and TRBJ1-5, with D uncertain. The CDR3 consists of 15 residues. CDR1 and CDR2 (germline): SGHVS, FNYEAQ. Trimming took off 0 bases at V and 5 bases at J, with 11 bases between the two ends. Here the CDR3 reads CASSLALFSYQPQHF. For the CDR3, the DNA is TGTGCCAGCAGCTTAGCACTCTTTTCCTATCAGCCCCAGCATTTT.

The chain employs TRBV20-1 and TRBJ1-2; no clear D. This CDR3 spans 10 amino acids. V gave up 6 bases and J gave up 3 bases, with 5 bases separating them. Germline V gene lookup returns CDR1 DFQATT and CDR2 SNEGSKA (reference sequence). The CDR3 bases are TGCAGTGCCGGGGACTATGGCTACACCTTC. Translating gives CSAGDYGYTF.

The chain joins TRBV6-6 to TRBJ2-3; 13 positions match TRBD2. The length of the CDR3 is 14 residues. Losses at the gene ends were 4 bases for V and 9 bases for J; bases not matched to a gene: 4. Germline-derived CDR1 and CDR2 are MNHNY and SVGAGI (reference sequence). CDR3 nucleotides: TGTGCCAGCAGTTTTGGACTAGCGGGAGTGACGCAGTATTTT. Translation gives CASSFGLAGVTQYF.

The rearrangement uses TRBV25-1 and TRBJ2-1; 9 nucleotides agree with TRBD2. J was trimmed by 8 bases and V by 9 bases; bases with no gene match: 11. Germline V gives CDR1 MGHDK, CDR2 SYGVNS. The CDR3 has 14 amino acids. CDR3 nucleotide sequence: TGTGCCAGTTCTCCTAGCGGGAATCAACATGAGCAGTTCTTC. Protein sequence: CASSPSGNQHEQFF.

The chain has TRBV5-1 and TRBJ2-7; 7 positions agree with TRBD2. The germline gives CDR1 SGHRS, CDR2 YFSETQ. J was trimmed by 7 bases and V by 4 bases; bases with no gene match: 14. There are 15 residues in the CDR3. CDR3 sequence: CASSIRGEAVGEQYF. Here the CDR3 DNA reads TGCGCCAGCAGCATCCGGGGGGAGGCAGTAGGTGAGCAGTACTTC.

This CDR3 reads CATSIGAGDYEQYF. The CDR3 nucleotides are TGTGCCACCAGCATAGGAGCGGGAGACTACGAGCAGTACTTC. The chain uses TRBV15 and TRBJ2-7; 8 bases fit TRBD2. With 4 bases clipped from V and 3 bases from J, the junction kept 5 bases outside the gene matches. The CDR3 runs 14 residues. CDR1 is LNHNV, CDR2 YYDKDF, per germline (reference sequence).

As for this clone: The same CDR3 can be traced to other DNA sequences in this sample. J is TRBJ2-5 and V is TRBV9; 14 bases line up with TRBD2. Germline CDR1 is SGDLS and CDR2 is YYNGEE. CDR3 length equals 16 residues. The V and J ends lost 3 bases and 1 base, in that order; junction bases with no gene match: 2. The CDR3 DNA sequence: TGTGCCAGCAGCGCCGGGACTAGCGGGGGCCAAGAGACCCAGTACTTC. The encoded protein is CASSAGTSGGQETQYF.

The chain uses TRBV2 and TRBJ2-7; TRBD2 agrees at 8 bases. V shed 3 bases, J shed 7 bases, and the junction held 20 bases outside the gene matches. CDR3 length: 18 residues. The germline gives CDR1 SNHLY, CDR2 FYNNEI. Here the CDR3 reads CASSDIVAGPSPYLEQYF. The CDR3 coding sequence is TGTGCCAGCAGTGACATTGTAGCGGGACCCAGTCCCTACCTGGAGCAGTACTTC.

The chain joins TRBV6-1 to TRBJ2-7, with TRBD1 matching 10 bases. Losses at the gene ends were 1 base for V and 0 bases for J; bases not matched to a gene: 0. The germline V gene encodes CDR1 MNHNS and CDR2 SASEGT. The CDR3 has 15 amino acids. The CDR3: CASSEGTGGSYEQYF. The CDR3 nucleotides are TGTGCCAGCAGTGAAGGGACAGGGGGCTCCTACGAGCAGTACTTC.

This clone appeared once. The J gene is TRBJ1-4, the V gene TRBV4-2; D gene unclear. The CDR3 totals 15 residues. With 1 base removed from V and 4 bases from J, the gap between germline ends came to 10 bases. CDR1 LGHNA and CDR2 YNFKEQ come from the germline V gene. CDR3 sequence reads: CASSQVVGSNEKLFF. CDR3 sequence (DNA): TGTGCCAGCAGCCAAGTTGTGGGGAGTAATGAAAAACTGTTTTTT.

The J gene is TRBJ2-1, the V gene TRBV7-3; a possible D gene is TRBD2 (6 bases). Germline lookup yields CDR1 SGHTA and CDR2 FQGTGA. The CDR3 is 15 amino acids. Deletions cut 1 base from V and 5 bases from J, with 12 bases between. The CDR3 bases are TGTGCCAGCAGCTTAAGCCGGGACTTAAACAATGAGCAGTTCTTC. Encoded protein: CASSLSRDLNNEQFF.

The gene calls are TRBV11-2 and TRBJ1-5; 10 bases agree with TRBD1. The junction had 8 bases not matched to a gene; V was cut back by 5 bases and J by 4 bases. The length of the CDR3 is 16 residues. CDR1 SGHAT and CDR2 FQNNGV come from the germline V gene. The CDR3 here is CASSPWTGGRNQPQHF. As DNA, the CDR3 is TGTGCCAGCAGCCCTTGGACAGGGGGGAGGAATCAGCCCCAGCATTTT.

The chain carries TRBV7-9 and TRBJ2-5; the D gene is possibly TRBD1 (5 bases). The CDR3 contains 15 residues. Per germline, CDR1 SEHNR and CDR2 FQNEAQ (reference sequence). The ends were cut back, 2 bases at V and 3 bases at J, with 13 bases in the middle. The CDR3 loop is CASSLLGQTEETQYF. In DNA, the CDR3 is TGTGCCAGCAGCTTATTGGGGCAGACCGAAGAGACCCAGTACTTC.

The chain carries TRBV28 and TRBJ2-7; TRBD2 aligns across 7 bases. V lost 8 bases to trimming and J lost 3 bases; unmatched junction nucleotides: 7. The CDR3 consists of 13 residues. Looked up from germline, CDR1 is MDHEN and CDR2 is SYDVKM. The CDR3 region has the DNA TGTGCCAGCCTAAAGCGGGATTACTACGAGCAGTACTTC. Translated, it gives CASLKRDYYEQYF.

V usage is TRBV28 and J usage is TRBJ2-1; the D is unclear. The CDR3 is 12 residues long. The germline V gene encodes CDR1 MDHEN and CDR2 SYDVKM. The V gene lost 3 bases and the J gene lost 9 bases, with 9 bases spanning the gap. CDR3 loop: CASSFILSEQFF. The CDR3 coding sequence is TGTGCCAGCAGTTTTATTCTGAGTGAGCAGTTCTTC. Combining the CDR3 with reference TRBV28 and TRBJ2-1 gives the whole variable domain DVKVTQSSRYLVKRTGEKVFLECVQDMDHENMFWYRQDPGLGLRLIYFSYDVKMKEKGDIPEGYSVSREKKERFSLILESASTNQTSMYLCASSFILSEQFFGPGTRLTVL.

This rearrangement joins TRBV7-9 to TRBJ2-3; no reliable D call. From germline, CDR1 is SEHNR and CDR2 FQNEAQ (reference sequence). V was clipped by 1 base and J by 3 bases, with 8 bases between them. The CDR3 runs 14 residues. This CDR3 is CASSLVRETDTQYF. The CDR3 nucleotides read TGTGCCAGCAGCTTAGTGAGAGAGACAGATACGCAGTATTTT.

The CDR3 is CASSWTGSTDTQYF. The CDR3, as DNA: TGTGCCAGCAGTTGGACAGGGTCCACAGATACGCAGTATTTT. The chain carries TRBV28 and TRBJ2-3; TRBD1 matches at 8 bases. Trimming removed 4 bases from V and 2 bases from J; junction bases left unmatched: 2. The CDR3 spans 14 residues. From germline, CDR1 is MDHEN and CDR2 SYDVKM.

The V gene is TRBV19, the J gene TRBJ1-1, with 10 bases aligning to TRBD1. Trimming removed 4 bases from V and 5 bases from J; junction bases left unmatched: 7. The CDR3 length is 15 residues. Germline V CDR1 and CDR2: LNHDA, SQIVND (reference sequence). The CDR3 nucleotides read TGTGCCAGTAGTAGGGGACAGGGGTTTTGGACTGAAGCTTTCTTT. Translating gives CASSRGQGFWTEAFF.

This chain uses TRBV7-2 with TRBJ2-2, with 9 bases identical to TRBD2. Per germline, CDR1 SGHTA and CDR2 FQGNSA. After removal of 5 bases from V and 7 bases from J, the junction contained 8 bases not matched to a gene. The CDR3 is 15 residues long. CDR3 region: CASSPRTSAVGELFF. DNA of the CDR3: TGTGCCAGCAGCCCCCGGACTAGCGCGGTCGGGGAGCTGTTTTTT.

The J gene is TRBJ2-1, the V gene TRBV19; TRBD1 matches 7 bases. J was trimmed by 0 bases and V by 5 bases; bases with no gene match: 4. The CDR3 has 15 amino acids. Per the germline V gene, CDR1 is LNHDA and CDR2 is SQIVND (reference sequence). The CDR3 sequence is CASSADRSSYNEQFF. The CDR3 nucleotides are TGTGCCAGTAGTGCGGACAGGAGCTCCTACAATGAGCAGTTCTTC.

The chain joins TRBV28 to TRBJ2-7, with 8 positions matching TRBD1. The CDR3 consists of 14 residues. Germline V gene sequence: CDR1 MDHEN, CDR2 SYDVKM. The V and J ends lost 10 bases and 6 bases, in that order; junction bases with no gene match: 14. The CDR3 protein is CATSHPGGAGEQYF. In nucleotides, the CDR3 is TGTGCCACCTCCCACCCAGGGGGCGCGGGCGAGCAGTACTTC.

The CDR3 protein is CASSTDRVGNEQFF. The CDR3 DNA sequence: TGCGCCAGCAGCACGGACAGGGTAGGGAATGAGCAGTTCTTC. V usage is TRBV5-1 and J usage is TRBJ2-1; 8 nucleotides align to TRBD1. The CDR3 is 14 amino acids. Looked up from germline, CDR1 is SGHRS and CDR2 is YFSETQ. V trimming: 4 bases; J trimming: 7 bases; junction bases outside the gene matches: 7.

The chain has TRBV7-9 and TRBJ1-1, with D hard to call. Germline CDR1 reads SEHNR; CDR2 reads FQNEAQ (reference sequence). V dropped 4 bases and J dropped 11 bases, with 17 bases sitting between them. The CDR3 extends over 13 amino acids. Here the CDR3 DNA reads TGTGCCAGCAGCTCACCCCGGTCGAGGGATGCTTTCTTT. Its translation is CASSSPRSRDAFF.

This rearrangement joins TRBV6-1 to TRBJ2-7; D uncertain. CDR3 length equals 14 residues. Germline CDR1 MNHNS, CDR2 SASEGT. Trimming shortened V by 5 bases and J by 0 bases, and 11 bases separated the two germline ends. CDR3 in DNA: TGTGCCAGCAGTCCCGGGTCCAGCTCCTACGAGCAGTACTTC. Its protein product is CASSPGSSSYEQYF.

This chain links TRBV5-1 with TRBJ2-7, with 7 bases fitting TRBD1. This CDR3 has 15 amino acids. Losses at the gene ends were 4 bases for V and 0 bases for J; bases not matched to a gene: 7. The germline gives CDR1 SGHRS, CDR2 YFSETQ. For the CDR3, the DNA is TGCGCCAGCAGCCCACCGGGACAGAGCTCCTACGAGCAGTACTTC. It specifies CASSPPGQSSYEQYF.

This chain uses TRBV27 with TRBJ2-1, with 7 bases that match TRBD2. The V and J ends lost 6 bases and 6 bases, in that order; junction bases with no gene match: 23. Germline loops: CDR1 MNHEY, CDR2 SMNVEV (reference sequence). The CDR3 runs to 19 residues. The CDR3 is CASRVALASGRLRGNEQFF. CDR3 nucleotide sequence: TGTGCCAGCAGAGTGGCCCTGGCTAGCGGACGCTTAAGGGGCAATGAGCAGTTCTTC.

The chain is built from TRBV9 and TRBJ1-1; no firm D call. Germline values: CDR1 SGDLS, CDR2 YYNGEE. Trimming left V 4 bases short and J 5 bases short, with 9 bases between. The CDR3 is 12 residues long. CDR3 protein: CASSQIGTEAFF. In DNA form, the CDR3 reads TGTGCCAGCAGCCAAATCGGGACTGAAGCTTTCTTT.

CDR3 nucleotides: TGTGCCACAAAAGAGGGACAGGGGGCCGGGGAGCTGTTTTTT. It specifies CATKEGQGAGELFF. The rearrangement uses TRBV6-5 and TRBJ2-2; 11 bases line up with TRBD1. CDR1 MNHEY and CDR2 SVGAGI come from the germline V gene. This CDR3 is 14 amino acids long. Germline trimming cut 10 bases from V and 6 bases from J; bases unmatched to any gene: 7.

Here the CDR3 reads CASLQTGTSPRAFF. The CDR3, as DNA: TGTGCCAGTCTTCAAACCGGGACTTCTCCCAGGGCGTTCTTT. This rearrangement joins TRBV19 to TRBJ1-1; TRBD1 is a possible D gene (5 bases). This CDR3 region has 14 residues. Deletions cut 8 bases from V and 14 bases from J, with 27 bases between. Germline V CDR1 and CDR2: LNHDA, SQIVND (reference sequence).